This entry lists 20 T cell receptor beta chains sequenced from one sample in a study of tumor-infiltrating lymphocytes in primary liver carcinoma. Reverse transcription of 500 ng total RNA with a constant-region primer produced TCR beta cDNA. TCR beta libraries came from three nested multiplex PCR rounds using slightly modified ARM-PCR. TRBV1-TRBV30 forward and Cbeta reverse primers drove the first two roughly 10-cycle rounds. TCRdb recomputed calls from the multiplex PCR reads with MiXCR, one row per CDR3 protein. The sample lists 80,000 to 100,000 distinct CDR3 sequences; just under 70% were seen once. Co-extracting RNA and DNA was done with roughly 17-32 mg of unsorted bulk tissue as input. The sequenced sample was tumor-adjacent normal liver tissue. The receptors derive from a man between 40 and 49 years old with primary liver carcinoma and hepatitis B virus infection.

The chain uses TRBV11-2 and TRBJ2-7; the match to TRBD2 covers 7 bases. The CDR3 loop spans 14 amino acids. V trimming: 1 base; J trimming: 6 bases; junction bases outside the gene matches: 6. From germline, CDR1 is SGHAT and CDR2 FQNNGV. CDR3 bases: TGTGCCAGCAGCTTAGCGGGAGGCCATACCGAGCAGTACTTC. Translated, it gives CASSLAGGHTEQYF. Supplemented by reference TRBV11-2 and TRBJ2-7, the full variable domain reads EAGVAQSPRYKIIEKRQSVAFWCNPISGHATLYWYQQILGQGPKLLIQFQNNGVVDDSQLPKDRFSAERLKGVDSTLKIQPAKLEDSAVYLCASSLAGGHTEQYFGPGTRLTVT.

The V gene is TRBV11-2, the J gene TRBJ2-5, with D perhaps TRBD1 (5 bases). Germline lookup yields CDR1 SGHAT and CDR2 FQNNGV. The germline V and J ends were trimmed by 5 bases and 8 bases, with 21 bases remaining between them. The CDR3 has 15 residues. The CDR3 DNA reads TGTGCCAGCAGCCCGTCCATAGGGGCTGAGGATACCCAGTACTTC. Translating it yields CASSPSIGAEDTQYF.

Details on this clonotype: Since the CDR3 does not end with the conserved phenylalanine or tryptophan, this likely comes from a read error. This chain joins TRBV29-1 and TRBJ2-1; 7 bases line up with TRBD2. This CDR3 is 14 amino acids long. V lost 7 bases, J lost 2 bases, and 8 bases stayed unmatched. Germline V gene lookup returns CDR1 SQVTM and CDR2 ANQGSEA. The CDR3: CSASGGVAYNEQFL. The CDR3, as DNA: TGCAGCGCTTCGGGGGGAGTGGCCTACAATGAGCAGTTCCTC.

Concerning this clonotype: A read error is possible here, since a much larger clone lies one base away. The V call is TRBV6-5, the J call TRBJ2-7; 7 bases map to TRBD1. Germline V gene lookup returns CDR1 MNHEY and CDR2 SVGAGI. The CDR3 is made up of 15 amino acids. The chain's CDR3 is CANSQGGQRFYEQYF. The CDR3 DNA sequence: TGTGCCAACAGTCAAGGGGGACAGCGGTTCTACGAGCAGTACTTC.

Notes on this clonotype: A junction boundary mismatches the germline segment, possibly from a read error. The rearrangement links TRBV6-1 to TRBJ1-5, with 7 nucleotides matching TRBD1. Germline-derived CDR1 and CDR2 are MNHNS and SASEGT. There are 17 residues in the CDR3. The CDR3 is CASSDPGTVYSNQSQHF. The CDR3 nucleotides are TGTGCCAGTAGTGATCCCGGGACAGTTTATAGCAATCAGTCCCAGCATTTT.

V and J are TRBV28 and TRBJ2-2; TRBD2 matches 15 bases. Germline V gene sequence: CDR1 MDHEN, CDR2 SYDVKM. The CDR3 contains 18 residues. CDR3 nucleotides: TGTGTCAACAGTTCATACGGACTAGCGGGAGGGGGAACCGGGGAGCTGTTTTTT. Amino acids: CVNSSYGLAGGGTGELFF.

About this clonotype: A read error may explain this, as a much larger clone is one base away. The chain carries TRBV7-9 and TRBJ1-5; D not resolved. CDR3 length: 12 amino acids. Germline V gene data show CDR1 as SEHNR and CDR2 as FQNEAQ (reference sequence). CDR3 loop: CASSHSNKPQHF. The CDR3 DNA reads TGTGCCAGCAGTCATAGCAATAAGCCCCAGCATTTT. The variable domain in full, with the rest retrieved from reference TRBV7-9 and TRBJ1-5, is DTGVSQNPRHKITKRGQNVTFRCDPISEHNRLYWYRQTLGQGPEFLTYFQNEAQLEKSRLLSDRFSAERPKGSFSTLEIQRTEQGDSAMYLCASSHSNKPQHFGDGTRLSIL.

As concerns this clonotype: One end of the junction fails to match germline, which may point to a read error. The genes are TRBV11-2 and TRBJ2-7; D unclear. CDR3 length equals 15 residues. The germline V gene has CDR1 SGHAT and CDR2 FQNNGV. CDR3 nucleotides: TGTGCCAGCAGCTTGGCTGCGTCTGGCTCCTACTGGCAGTATTTC. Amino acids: CASSLAASGSYWQYF. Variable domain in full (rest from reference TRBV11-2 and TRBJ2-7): EAGVAQSPRYKIIEKRQSVAFWCNPISGHATLYWYQQILGQGPKLLIQFQNNGVVDDSQLPKDRFSAERLKGVDSTLKIQPAKLEDSAVYLCASSLAASGSYWQYFGPGTRLTVT.

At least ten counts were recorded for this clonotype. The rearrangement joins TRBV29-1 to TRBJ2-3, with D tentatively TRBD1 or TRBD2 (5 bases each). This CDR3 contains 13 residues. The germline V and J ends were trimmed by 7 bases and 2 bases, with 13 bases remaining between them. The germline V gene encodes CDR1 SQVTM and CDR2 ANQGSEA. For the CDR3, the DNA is TGCAGCGGAGAGGGGCAGGACACAGATACGCAGTATTTT. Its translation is CSGEGQDTDTQYF.

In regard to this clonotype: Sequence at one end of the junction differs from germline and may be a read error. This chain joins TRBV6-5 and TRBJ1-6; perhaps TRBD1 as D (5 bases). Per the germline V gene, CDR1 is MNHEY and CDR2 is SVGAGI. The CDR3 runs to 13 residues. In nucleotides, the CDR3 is TGTACCAGCAGGGCTTGGTATAATTCACCCTTCCACTTT. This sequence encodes CTSRAWYNSPFHF.

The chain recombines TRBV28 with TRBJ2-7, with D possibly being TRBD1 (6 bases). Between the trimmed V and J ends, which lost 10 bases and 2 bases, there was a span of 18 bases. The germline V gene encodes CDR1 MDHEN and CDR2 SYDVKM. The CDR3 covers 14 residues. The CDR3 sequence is CAILPQGFPYEQYF. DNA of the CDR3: TGTGCCATTCTACCCCAGGGGTTCCCCTACGAGCAGTACTTC.

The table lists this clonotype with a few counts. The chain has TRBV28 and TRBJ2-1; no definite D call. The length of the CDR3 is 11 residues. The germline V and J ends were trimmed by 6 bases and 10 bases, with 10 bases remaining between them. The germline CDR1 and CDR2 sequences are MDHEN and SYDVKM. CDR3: CASSLEEEQFF. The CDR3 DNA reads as TGTGCCAGCAGCCTTGAGGAAGAGCAGTTCTTC.

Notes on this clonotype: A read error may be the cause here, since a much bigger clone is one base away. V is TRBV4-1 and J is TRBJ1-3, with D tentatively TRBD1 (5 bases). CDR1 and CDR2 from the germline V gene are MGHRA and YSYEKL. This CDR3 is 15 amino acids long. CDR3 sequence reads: CANSLFGADGNTIYF. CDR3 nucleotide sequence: TGCGCCAACAGCCTCTTTGGGGCAGATGGAAACACCATATATTTT.

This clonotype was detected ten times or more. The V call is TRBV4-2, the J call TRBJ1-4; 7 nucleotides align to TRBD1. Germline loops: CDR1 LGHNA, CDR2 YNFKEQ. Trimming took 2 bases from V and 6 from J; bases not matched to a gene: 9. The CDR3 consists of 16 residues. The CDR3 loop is CASSQYKGANDEKLFF. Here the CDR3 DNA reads TGTGCCAGCAGCCAATATAAGGGGGCGAATGATGAAAAACTGTTTTTT.

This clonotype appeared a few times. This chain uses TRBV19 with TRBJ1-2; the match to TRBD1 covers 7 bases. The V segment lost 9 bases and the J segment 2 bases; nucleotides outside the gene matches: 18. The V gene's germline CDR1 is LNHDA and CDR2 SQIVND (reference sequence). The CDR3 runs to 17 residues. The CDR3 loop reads CASTSGPGVTGNYGYTF. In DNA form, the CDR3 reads TGTGCCAGCACCTCTGGGCCAGGGGTGACAGGGAACTATGGCTACACCTTC.

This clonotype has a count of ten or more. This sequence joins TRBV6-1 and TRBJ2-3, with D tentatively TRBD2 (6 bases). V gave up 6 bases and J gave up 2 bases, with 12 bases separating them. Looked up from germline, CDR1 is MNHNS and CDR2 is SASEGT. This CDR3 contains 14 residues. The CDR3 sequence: CASRPGLATDTQYF. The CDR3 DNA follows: TGTGCCAGCAGGCCGGGACTGGCCACAGATACGCAGTATTTT.

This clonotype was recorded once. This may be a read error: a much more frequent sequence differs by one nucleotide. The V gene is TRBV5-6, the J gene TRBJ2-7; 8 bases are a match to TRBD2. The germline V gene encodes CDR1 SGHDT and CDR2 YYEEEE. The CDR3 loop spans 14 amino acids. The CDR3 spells CDSSYPGGLYEQYF. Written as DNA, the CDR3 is TGTGACAGCAGCTACCCGGGAGGGCTTTACGAGCAGTACTTC.

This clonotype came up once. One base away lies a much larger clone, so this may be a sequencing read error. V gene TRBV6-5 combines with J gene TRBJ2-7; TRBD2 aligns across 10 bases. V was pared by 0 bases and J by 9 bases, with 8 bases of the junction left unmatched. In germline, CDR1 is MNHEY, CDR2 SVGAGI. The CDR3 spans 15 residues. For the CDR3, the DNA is TGTGCCAGCAGTTACTCGTCGAGCGGGAGGGGCTGGCAGTACTTC. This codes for CASSYSSSGRGWQYF.

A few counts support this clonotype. CDR3 in amino acids: CASSYLQGADYNEQFF. CDR3 DNA: TGTGCCAGCAGCTACCTACAGGGGGCAGACTACAATGAGCAGTTCTTC. The chain carries TRBV7-9 and TRBJ2-1; TRBD1 aligns across 9 bases. Per the germline V gene, CDR1 is SEHNR and CDR2 is FQNEAQ (reference sequence). The CDR3 has 16 residues. V was clipped by 4 bases and J by 3 bases; unmatched bases: 7.

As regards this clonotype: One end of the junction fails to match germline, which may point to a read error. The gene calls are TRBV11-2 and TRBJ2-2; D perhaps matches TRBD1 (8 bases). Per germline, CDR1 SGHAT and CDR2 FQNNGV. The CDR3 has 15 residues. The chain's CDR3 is CARSKGQGGTGELSF. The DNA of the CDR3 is TGTGCCAGAAGCAAAGGACAGGGAGGGACCGGGGAGCTGTCTTTT. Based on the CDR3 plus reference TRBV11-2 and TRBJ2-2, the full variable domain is EAGVAQSPRYKIIEKRQSVAFWCNPISGHATLYWYQQILGQGPKLLIQFQNNGVVDDSQLPKDRFSAERLKGVDSTLKIQPAKLEDSAVYLCARSKGQGGTGELSFGEGSRLTVL.